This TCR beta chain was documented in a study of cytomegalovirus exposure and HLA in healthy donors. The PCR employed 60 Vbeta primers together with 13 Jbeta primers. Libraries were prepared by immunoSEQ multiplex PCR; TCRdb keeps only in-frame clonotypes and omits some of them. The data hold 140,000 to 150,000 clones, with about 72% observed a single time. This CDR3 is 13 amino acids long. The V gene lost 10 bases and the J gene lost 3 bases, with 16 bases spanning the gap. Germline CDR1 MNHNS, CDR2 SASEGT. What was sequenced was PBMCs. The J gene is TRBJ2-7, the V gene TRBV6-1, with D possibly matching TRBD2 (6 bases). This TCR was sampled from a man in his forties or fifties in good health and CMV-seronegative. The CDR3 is CAIRRVGDYEQYF. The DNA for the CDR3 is TGTGCCATCCGGAGGGTCGGGGACTACGAGCAGTACTTC.